The 27 T cell receptor beta chains below come from one sample, sequenced in a study of Ad26.COV2.S vaccination and SARS-CoV-2 variants. The treatment here: about 20 received Ad26.COV2.S at low or high dose, single or two shots; about 5 received placebo; per-sample allocation not given. Day 63 after the first injection of vaccine or placebo was the sampling time. The table came from immunoSEQ multiplex PCR; TCRdb's copy has only in-frame clones and leaves some out. The sample contains around 310,000 clones, under 90% of which appear only once. Source: peripheral blood, taken in a trial of Ad26.COV2.S vaccine versus placebo. These receptors all stem from a person between 18 and 60 years old who received the Ad26.COV2.S COVID-19 vaccine or a placebo.

This sequence joins TRBV19 and TRBJ2-5; weak D call: TRBD2 (5 bases). Trimming left V 5 bases short and J 1 base short, with 14 bases between. Germline V gives CDR1 LNHDA, CDR2 SQIVND (reference sequence). The CDR3 is made up of 15 amino acids. As DNA, the CDR3 is TGTGCCAGTAGTGGCCTACTAGTAGGCCAAGAGACCCAGTACTTC. Its translation is CASSGLLVGQETQYF.

The chain has TRBV18 and TRBJ1-2, with D possibly being TRBD1 (5 bases). Germline CDR1 KGHSH, CDR2 LQKENI. V lost 0 bases, J lost 2 bases, and 13 bases lay in between. There are 16 residues in the CDR3. The CDR3 reads CASSPPGRGKNYGYTF. As DNA, the CDR3 is TGTGCCAGCTCACCACCGGGGAGGGGCAAAAACTATGGCTACACCTTC. Complete variable domain (other parts from reference TRBV18 and TRBJ1-2): NAGVMQNPRHLVRRRGQEARLRCSPMKGHSHVYWYRQLPEEGLKFMVYLQKENIIDESGMPKERFSAEFPKEGPSILRIQQVVRGDSAAYFCASSPPGRGKNYGYTFGSGTRLTVV.

This chain joins TRBV5-1 and TRBJ1-1; D unresolved. Deletions cut 4 bases from V and 5 bases from J, with 21 bases between. The CDR3 loop spans 16 amino acids. CDR1 and CDR2 from the germline V gene are SGHRS and YFSETQ. CDR3 coding DNA: TGCGCCAGCAGCCCCGATGGTCTGGGCAAGTGGACTGAAGCTTTCTTT. Translated: CASSPDGLGKWTEAFF.

The chain carries TRBV6-5 and TRBJ1-1; 7 positions agree with TRBD1. This CDR3 contains 13 residues. The V and J ends lost 2 bases and 8 bases, in that order; junction bases with no gene match: 5. The germline V gene encodes CDR1 MNHEY and CDR2 SVGAGI. CDR3 sequence reads: CASSYPGTVEAFF. The CDR3 DNA follows: TGTGCCAGCAGTTACCCCGGGACAGTCGAAGCTTTCTTT.

V is TRBV7-2 and J is TRBJ1-1; D remains ambiguous. Germline V gene sequence: CDR1 SGHTA, CDR2 FQGNSA. The length of the CDR3 is 13 residues. The ends were cut back, 3 bases at V and 3 bases at J, with 8 bases in the middle. This CDR3 is CASSFHQDTEAFF. The DNA of the CDR3 is TGTGCCAGCAGCTTCCATCAAGACACTGAAGCTTTCTTT.

This chain links TRBV6-5 with TRBJ2-6; no firm D call. The V gene lost 2 bases and the J gene lost 0 bases, with 8 bases spanning the gap. The CDR3 is 16 amino acids. Germline CDR1 MNHEY, CDR2 SVGAGI. The DNA of the CDR3 is TGTGCCAGCAGTTACCTACAAGCCTCTGGGGCCAACGTCCTGACTTTC. Translated: CASSYLQASGANVLTF.

This clone came up once. This chain joins TRBV12-5 and TRBJ2-3, with a weak D call TRBD2 (6 bases). Trimming left V 2 bases short and J 4 bases short, with 19 bases between. This CDR3 region has 17 residues. CDR1 LGHNT and CDR2 FRNRAP come from the germline V gene. The CDR3 coding sequence is TGTGCTAGTGGTTTGCCCTTCGGGACTTCCCGGGCAGATACGCAGTATTTT. Translated, it gives CASGLPFGTSRADTQYF.

Comments on this clone: Other DNA sequences in this sample translate to the same CDR3. The V and J genes are TRBV6-5 and TRBJ2-7; D gene uncertain. Germline CDR1 is MNHEY and CDR2 is SVGAGI. The CDR3 runs 13 residues. V shed 6 bases and J shed 0 bases, with 9 bases lying between them. The CDR3 sequence is CASSQGSSYEQYF. Written as DNA, the CDR3 is TGTGCCAGCAGCCAAGGCAGCTCCTACGAGCAGTACTTC.

The genes are TRBV11-3 and TRBJ2-5, with 8 bases that match TRBD2. V dropped 4 bases and J dropped 0; count of bases not matched to a gene: 7. CDR3 length: 16 amino acids. CDR1 is SGHNT, CDR2 YENEEA, per germline. CDR3: CASSSRTSTNQETQYF. DNA for the CDR3: TGTGCCAGCAGCTCCAGGACTAGCACGAACCAAGAGACCCAGTACTTC.

The V call is TRBV6-2 or TRBV6-3, the J call TRBJ2-2, with TRBD2 matching 9 bases. This CDR3 is built from 16 residues. V lost 4 bases and J lost 7; bases outside the gene matches: 10. Germline V gene lookup returns CDR1 MNHEY and CDR2 SVGEGT. The chain's CDR3 is CASSFLPGLAVGELFF. CDR3 DNA sequence: TGTGCCAGCAGTTTCCTGCCGGGACTAGCAGTCGGGGAGCTGTTTTTT.

This clone appeared once. The chain combines TRBV5-4 with TRBJ1-1; no clear D gene. Germline V gives CDR1 SGHNT, CDR2 YYREEE (reference sequence). The V end lost 5 bases, the J end lost 0 bases, and 5 bases lay between the germline ends. This CDR3 has 12 residues. As DNA, the CDR3 is TGTGCCAGCAGAGCCTTGAACACTGAAGCTTTCTTT. It codes for CASRALNTEAFF. Full variable domain (missing parts from reference TRBV5-4 and TRBJ1-1): ETGVTQSPTHLIKTRGQQVTLRCSSQSGHNTVSWYQQALGQGPQFIFQYYREEENGRGNFPPRFSGLQFPNYSSELNVNALELDDSALYLCASRALNTEAFFGQGTRLTVV.

CDR3 DNA sequence: TGCGCCAGCAGCCAAGATCCGGGGGGGTTAGAGACCCAGTACTTC. Translating it yields CASSQDPGGLETQYF. The V call is TRBV4-1, the J call TRBJ2-5, with 8 positions matching TRBD2. The germline CDR1 and CDR2 sequences are MGHRA and YSYEKL. This CDR3 is built from 15 residues. V trimming: 0 bases; J trimming: 4 bases; junction bases outside the gene matches: 4.

The V gene is TRBV7-9, the J gene TRBJ1-1; 9 positions agree with TRBD1. Germline assignment: CDR1 SEHNR and CDR2 FQNEAQ (reference sequence). The CDR3 has 15 residues. J was trimmed by 6 bases and V by 2 bases; bases with no gene match: 7. The CDR3 region has the DNA TGTGCCAGCAGCTTACCGTTACAGGGGGCCGCTGAAGCTTTCTTT. This sequence encodes CASSLPLQGAAEAFF.

The chain couples TRBV4-1 to TRBJ2-3, with TRBD1 identical over 12 bases. The germline V gene encodes CDR1 MGHRA and CDR2 YSYEKL. The J segment lost 5 bases and the V segment lost 1 base, leaving 4 bases of the junction unmatched. The CDR3 length is 16 residues. The CDR3: CASSQGGQGAGDTQYF. CDR3 DNA: TGCGCCAGCAGCCAAGGGGGACAGGGGGCCGGAGATACGCAGTATTTT.

The chain is built from TRBV3-1 (or the pseudogene TRBV3-2) and TRBJ2-7; tentatively, D is TRBD1 (5 bases). V dropped 0 bases and J dropped 5 bases, with 8 bases sitting between them. The CDR3 length is 13 residues. Germline V lookup: CDR1 LGHDT, CDR2 YNNKEL (reference sequence). CDR3 DNA: TGTGCCAGCAGCCAAGATTCGACAGACGAGCAGTACGTC. It encodes CASSQDSTDEQYV.

V and J are TRBV19 and TRBJ1-2, with TRBD1 matching over 7 bases. Germline loops: CDR1 LNHDA, CDR2 SQIVND (reference sequence). The CDR3 extends over 15 amino acids. Trimming took 5 bases from V and 2 from J; bases not matched to a gene: 8. The CDR3 nucleotides are TGTGCCAGTAGTCTACTCTGGGACAGCAACTATGGCTACACCTTC. The encoded protein is CASSLLWDSNYGYTF.

The chain uses TRBV28 and TRBJ2-6, with D possibly matching TRBD2 (7 bases). Trimming shortened V by 2 bases and J by 4 bases, and 18 bases separated the two germline ends. CDR1 and CDR2 from the germline V gene are MDHEN and SYDVKM. The CDR3 spans 18 residues. The CDR3 DNA sequence: TGTGCCAGCAGTTTAAGTCTCGGTGGGGGGGCCGGGGCCAACGTCCTGACTTTC. Its protein is CASSLSLGGGAGANVLTF.

This chain uses TRBV6-5 with TRBJ2-1; D is perhaps TRBD2 (5 bases). V gave up 8 bases and J gave up 9 bases, with 17 bases separating them. The length of the CDR3 is 13 residues. Germline CDR1 is MNHEY and CDR2 is SVGAGI. This CDR3 is CASGLEGIGEQFF. In DNA form, the CDR3 reads TGTGCCAGCGGATTAGAGGGTATCGGTGAGCAGTTCTTC.

This clone was seen just once. The chain links TRBV28 to TRBJ1-2; 12 bases are a match to TRBD1. This CDR3 is built from 16 residues. V lost 4 bases, J lost 8 bases, and 11 bases stayed unmatched. Germline V gene data show CDR1 as MDHEN and CDR2 as SYDVKM. DNA of the CDR3: TGTGCCAGCAGTTCAGGAGCGGGACAGGGGGCAAAGGGCTACACCTTC. Protein: CASSSGAGQGAKGYTF.

V is TRBV6-5 and J is TRBJ2-7, with a possible D match to TRBD1 (5 bases). The V gene lost 6 bases and the J gene lost 5 bases, with 14 bases spanning the gap. Germline V gene sequence: CDR1 MNHEY, CDR2 SVGAGI. The CDR3 extends over 13 amino acids. CDR3 sequence reads: CASRGVQGHEQYF. The CDR3 DNA is TGTGCCAGCAGAGGGGTGCAGGGCCACGAGCAGTACTTC.

The rearrangement links TRBV19 to TRBJ1-3; D unclear. V lost 11 bases, J lost 3 bases, and 14 bases lay in between. Germline values: CDR1 LNHDA, CDR2 SQIVND (reference sequence). The CDR3 covers 13 residues. In DNA form, the CDR3 reads TGTGCCCCCCCAGCGGGGTATGGAAACACCATATATTTT. Protein: CAPPAGYGNTIYF.

The chain has TRBV7-2 and TRBJ2-1; 8 bases match TRBD2. With 4 bases clipped from V and 4 bases from J, the junction kept 6 bases outside the gene matches. CDR1 SGHTA and CDR2 FQGNSA come from the germline V gene. This CDR3 is 15 amino acids long. Here the CDR3 reads CASSSVAGLYNEQFF. Here the CDR3 DNA reads TGTGCCAGCAGCTCCGTAGCGGGATTATACAATGAGCAGTTCTTC.

V gene TRBV4-1 combines with J gene TRBJ2-7, with TRBD2 as a possible D gene (5 bases). The CDR3 loop spans 17 amino acids. With 0 bases removed from V and 1 base from J, the gap between germline ends came to 16 bases. CDR1 and CDR2 from the germline V gene are MGHRA and YSYEKL. The CDR3 region is CASSQERESTLSYEQYF. DNA of the CDR3: TGCGCCAGCAGCCAAGAAAGGGAGAGCACACTATCCTACGAGCAGTACTTC.

V usage is TRBV7-3 and J usage is TRBJ2-3; 7 bases fit TRBD2. Germline-derived CDR1 and CDR2 are SGHTA and FQGTGA. Trimming cost V 8 bases and J 2 bases; bases outside gene matches: 10. The CDR3 is made up of 15 amino acids. CDR3 amino acids: CASSLSGITTDTQYF. The CDR3 DNA reads TGTGCCAGCTCCCTAAGCGGGATAACCACAGATACGCAGTATTTT. Variable domain in full (rest from reference TRBV7-3 and TRBJ2-3): GAGVSQTPSNKVTEKGKYVELRCDPISGHTALYWYRQSLGQGPEFLIYFQGTGAADDSGLPNDRFFAVRPEGSVSTLKIQRTERGDSAVYLCASSLSGITTDTQYFGPGTRLTVL.

The chain carries TRBV6-5 and TRBJ1-4; the match to TRBD1 covers 7 bases. This CDR3 comprises 16 residues. V shed 2 bases, J shed 8 bases, and the junction held 11 bases outside the gene matches. Germline V gene data show CDR1 as MNHEY and CDR2 as SVGAGI. CDR3 nucleotides: TGTGCCAGCAGTTACGTTATCGGGACAGTATTCGAAAAACTGTTTTTT. Protein product: CASSYVIGTVFEKLFF.

The chain couples TRBV27 to TRBJ1-1; D is unclear. Germline V gene data show CDR1 as MNHEY and CDR2 as SMNVEV (reference sequence). The CDR3 extends over 14 amino acids. The germline V and J ends were trimmed by 4 bases and 5 bases, with 14 bases remaining between them. CDR3 in amino acids: CASSSKVMRTEAFF. The CDR3 bases are TGTGCCAGCAGTTCGAAGGTGATGAGAACTGAAGCTTTCTTT.

The chain joins TRBV9 to TRBJ1-1; D unclear. The V and J ends lost 4 bases and 5 bases respectively, with 12 bases between them. The CDR3 consists of 13 residues. The germline CDR1 and CDR2 sequences are SGDLS and YYNGEE. As DNA, the CDR3 is TGTGCCAGCAGCTTTCTTGAGGGAACTGAAGCTTTCTTT. Encoded protein: CASSFLEGTEAFF.